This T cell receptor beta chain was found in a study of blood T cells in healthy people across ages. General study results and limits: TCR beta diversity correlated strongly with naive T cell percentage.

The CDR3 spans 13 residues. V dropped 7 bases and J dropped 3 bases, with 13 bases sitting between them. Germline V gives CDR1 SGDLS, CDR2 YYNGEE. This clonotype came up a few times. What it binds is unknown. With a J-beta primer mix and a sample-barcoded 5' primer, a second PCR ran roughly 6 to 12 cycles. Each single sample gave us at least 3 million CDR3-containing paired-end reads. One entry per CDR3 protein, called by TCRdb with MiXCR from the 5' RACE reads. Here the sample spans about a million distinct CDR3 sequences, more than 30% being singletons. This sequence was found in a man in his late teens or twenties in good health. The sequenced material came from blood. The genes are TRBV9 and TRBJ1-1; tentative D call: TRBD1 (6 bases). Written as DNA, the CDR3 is TGTGCCAGCGGAAGACAGGAATACACTGAAGCTTTCTTT. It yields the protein CASGRQEYTEAFF.